This T cell receptor (beta chain) was recorded in a study of T cell changes during pregnancy in multiple sclerosis. Clones were sequenced by immunoSEQ multiplex PCR, and TCRdb holds only the in-frame ones, with some missing. The table includes around 30,000 clones, 89% detected once. Source: CD8+ T cells from peripheral blood mononuclear cells, taken in the second trimester of pregnancy. The TCR originated in a female donor with multiple sclerosis, enrolled in a pregnancy study.

The CDR3 protein is CASIMGLAEADTQYF. Written as DNA, the CDR3 is TGTGCCAGCATTATGGGACTAGCTGAGGCAGATACGCAGTATTTT. The chain employs TRBV7-9 and TRBJ2-3, with 9 bases identical to TRBD2. The germline gives CDR1 SEHNR, CDR2 FQNEAQ (reference sequence). The length of the CDR3 is 15 residues. Germline trimming cut 7 bases from V and 4 bases from J; bases unmatched to any gene: 9.